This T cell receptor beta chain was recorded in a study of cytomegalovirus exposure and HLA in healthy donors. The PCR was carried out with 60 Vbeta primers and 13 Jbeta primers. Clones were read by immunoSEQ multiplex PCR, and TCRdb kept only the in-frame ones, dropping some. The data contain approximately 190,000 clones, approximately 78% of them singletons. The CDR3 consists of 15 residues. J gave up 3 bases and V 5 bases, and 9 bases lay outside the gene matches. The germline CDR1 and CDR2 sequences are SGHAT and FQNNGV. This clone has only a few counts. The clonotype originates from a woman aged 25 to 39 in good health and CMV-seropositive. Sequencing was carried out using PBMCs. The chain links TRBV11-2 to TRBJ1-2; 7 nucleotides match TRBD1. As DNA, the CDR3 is TGTGCCAGCAGCCGAACCACGACAGGGTACTATGGCTACACCTTC. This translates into CASSRTTTGYYGYTF.